Listed here are 14 T cell receptor beta chains from one sample, sequenced in a study of response to subunit inactivated influenza vaccine (dated by TCRdb to 2017 to 2018). Libraries were prepared through RT-PCR. Sequencing was carried out with an Illumina HiSeq 2500. TCRdb reworked the public reads: Q25 trimming with fastp, MiXCR clone assembly, productive beta chains retained. All rows with the same CDR3 protein become a single entry with the most common DNA and genes. The sample has roughly 700,000 distinct CDR3 sequences on record, around 13% of them singletons. The ten most abundant clones make up around 6.5% of the sample. The specimen was PBMCs from blood, collected roughly 2 weeks before vaccination. These TCRs come from a man aged 50 or older who received an inactivated influenza vaccine. Donor details come from another sample of the same person, matched by shared clones.

This rearrangement joins TRBV20-1 to TRBJ1-2, with no clear D. The V gene lost 3 bases and the J gene lost 5 bases, with 16 bases spanning the gap. The CDR3 contains 14 residues. CDR1 is DFQATT, CDR2 SNEGSKA, per germline (reference sequence). For the CDR3, the DNA is TGCAGTGCTAGGGAGACGGGGTCTCGGTATGGCTACACCTTC. Protein product: CSARETGSRYGYTF.

This clonotype has only a few counts. CDR3 sequence (DNA): TGTGCCAGCAGCTTGGGACCCCCGGACAGGGGTTCGACTGAAGCTTTCTTT. The encoded protein is CASSLGPPDRGSTEAFF. The chain joins TRBV5-6 to TRBJ1-1, with 9 bases that match TRBD1. This CDR3 is built from 17 residues. Looked up from germline, CDR1 is SGHDT and CDR2 is YYEEEE. After removal of 0 bases from V and 5 bases from J, the junction contained 11 bases not matched to a gene.

The genes are TRBV7-9 and TRBJ2-5; D is uncertain. CDR1 and CDR2 (germline): SEHNR, FQNEAQ (reference sequence). The ends were cut back, 5 bases at V and 5 bases at J, with 18 bases in the middle. This CDR3 is built from 15 residues. CDR3 DNA sequence: TGTGCCAGCAGCCGTAGCCTTCGCGGTCCCGAGACCCAGTACTTC. Translated: CASSRSLRGPETQYF.

This clonotype was seen only a few times. The chain combines TRBV15 with TRBJ2-1; tentatively, D is TRBD2 (7 bases). The CDR3 covers 14 residues. Deletions cut 1 base from V and 7 bases from J, with 11 bases between. Germline assignment: CDR1 LNHNV and CDR2 YYDKDF (reference sequence). CDR3 nucleotides: TGTGCCACCAGCAGAGTGGGGGGGGCGAATGAGCAGTTCTTC. It codes for CATSRVGGANEQFF.

This clonotype appeared many times. The gene calls are TRBV29-1 and TRBJ2-7, with 16 bases matching TRBD2. The CDR3 covers 15 residues. Per germline, CDR1 SQVTM and CDR2 ANQGSEA. With V trimmed by 6 bases and J by 7 bases, 9 bases remained unmatched. CDR3 sequence reads: CSVGTSGRAGGEQYF. CDR3 bases: TGCAGCGTGGGGACTAGCGGGAGGGCCGGAGGGGAGCAGTACTTC.

This clonotype was seen a handful of times. The gene calls are TRBV4-2 and TRBJ2-7; the D gene could be TRBD1 or TRBD2 (5 bases each). Germline-derived CDR1 and CDR2 are LGHNA and YNFKEQ. The V end lost 2 bases, the J end lost 4 bases, and 18 bases lay between the germline ends. The CDR3 extends over 16 amino acids. This chain's CDR3 is CASSQTLPGRWYEQYF. As DNA, the CDR3 is TGTGCCAGCAGCCAAACACTCCCAGGGAGATGGTACGAGCAGTACTTC.

This clonotype appeared a few times. The rearrangement uses TRBV5-6 and TRBJ2-7; the match to TRBD2 covers 9 bases. This CDR3 has 15 amino acids. CDR1 is SGHDT and CDR2 is YYEEEE in the germline V gene. Trimming removed 0 bases from V and 3 bases from J; junction bases left unmatched: 4. This CDR3 is CASSLASGMDYEQYF. The CDR3 DNA reads TGTGCCAGCAGCTTGGCTAGCGGGATGGACTACGAGCAGTACTTC. The complete variable domain, with remaining parts taken from reference TRBV5-6 and TRBJ2-7, reads DAGVTQSPTHLIKTRGQQVTLRCSPKSGHDTVSWYQQALGQGPQFIFQYYEEEERQRGNFPDRFSGHQFPNYSSELNVNALLLGDSALYLCASSLASGMDYEQYFGPGTRLTVT.

The rearrangement links TRBV20-1 to TRBJ2-3, with a tentative D call TRBD1 (6 bases). Trimming shortened V by 1 base and J by 1 base, and 6 bases separated the two germline ends. Germline-derived CDR1 and CDR2 are DFQATT and SNEGSKA (reference sequence). This CDR3 has 13 amino acids. The chain's CDR3 is CSARGQGTDTQYF. Written as DNA, the CDR3 is TGCAGTGCTAGAGGACAGGGCACAGATACGCAGTATTTT.

The chain is built from TRBV13 and TRBJ2-7; no reliable D call. Germline CDR1 PRHDT, CDR2 FYEKMQ (reference sequence). The germline V and J ends were trimmed by 5 bases and 2 bases, with 10 bases remaining between them. The CDR3 loop spans 13 amino acids. CDR3 bases: TGTGCCAGCAGCCGAAGCCTAGCCTACGAGCAGTACTTC. Translating it yields CASSRSLAYEQYF.

The chain has TRBV6-2 or TRBV6-3 and TRBJ2-5, with 11 bases fitting TRBD2. The junction had 2 bases not matched to a gene; V was cut back by 2 bases and J by 3 bases. Germline-derived CDR1 and CDR2 are MNHEY and SVGEGT. This CDR3 region has 15 residues. In DNA form, the CDR3 reads TGTGCCAGCAGTTACGGACTAGCGGGTAAAGAGACCCAGTACTTC. This sequence encodes CASSYGLAGKETQYF.

This clonotype has a handful of counts. The genes are TRBV5-1 and TRBJ1-4, with 9 bases identical to TRBD1. CDR3 length: 16 amino acids. The germline CDR1 and CDR2 sequences are SGHRS and YFSETQ. J gave up 8 bases and V 4 bases, and 12 bases lay outside the gene matches. The CDR3 is CASSPTAGTGREKLFF. In nucleotides, the CDR3 is TGCGCCAGCAGCCCGACCGCCGGGACAGGGCGGGAAAAACTGTTTTTT. Complete variable domain (other parts from reference TRBV5-1 and TRBJ1-4): KAGVTQTPRYLIKTRGQQVTLSCSPISGHRSVSWYQQTPGQGLQFLFEYFSETQRNKGNFPGRFSGRQFSNSRSEMNVSTLELGDSALYLCASSPTAGTGREKLFFGSGTQLSVL.

This clonotype was found a few times. The J gene is TRBJ2-3, the V gene TRBV28, with D uncertain. The CDR3 is made up of 15 amino acids. V was pared by 3 bases and J by 1 base, with 11 bases between. The germline V gene has CDR1 MDHEN and CDR2 SYDVKM. CDR3 loop: CASSLGESGTDTQYF. The CDR3 nucleotides read TGTGCCAGCAGTTTGGGCGAATCAGGCACAGATACGCAGTATTTT.

This chain connects TRBV15 to TRBJ1-1, with unresolved D. CDR1 LNHNV and CDR2 YYDKDF come from the germline V gene (reference sequence). The CDR3 contains 15 residues. The germline V and J ends were trimmed by 5 bases and 1 base, with 14 bases remaining between them. The CDR3 loop reads CATSGAAAKNTEAFF. The DNA of the CDR3 is TGTGCCACCAGCGGAGCAGCAGCTAAGAACACTGAAGCTTTCTTT.

The chain couples TRBV5-1 to TRBJ1-1, with D tentatively TRBD1 (6 bases). Trimming left V 4 bases short and J 3 bases short, with 13 bases between. Germline assignment: CDR1 SGHRS and CDR2 YFSETQ. This CDR3 spans 14 amino acids. The CDR3 coding sequence is TGCGCCAGCAGCAAGGGGGTTGCGGACACTGAAGCTTTCTTT. Protein sequence: CASSKGVADTEAFF.